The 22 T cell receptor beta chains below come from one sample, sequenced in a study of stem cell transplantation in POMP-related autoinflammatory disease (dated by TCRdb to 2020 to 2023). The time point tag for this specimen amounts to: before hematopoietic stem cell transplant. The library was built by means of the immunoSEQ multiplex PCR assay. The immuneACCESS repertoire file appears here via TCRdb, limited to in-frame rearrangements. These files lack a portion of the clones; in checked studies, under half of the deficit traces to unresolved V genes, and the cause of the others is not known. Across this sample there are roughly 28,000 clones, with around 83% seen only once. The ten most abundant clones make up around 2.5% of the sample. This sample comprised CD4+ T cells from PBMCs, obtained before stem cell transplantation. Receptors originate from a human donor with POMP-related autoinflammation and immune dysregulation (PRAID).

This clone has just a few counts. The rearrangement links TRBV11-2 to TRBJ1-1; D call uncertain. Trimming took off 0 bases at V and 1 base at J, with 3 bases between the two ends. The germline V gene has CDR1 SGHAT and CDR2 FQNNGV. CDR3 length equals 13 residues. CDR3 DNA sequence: TGTGCCAGCAGCTTAGATGAGAACACTGAAGCTTTCTTT. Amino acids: CASSLDENTEAFF.

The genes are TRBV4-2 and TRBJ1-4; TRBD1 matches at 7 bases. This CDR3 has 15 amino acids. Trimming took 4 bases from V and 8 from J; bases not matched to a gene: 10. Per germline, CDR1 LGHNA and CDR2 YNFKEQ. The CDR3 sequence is CASSRLTGSREKLFF. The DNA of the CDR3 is TGTGCCAGCAGCCGATTGACAGGGTCAAGGGAAAAACTGTTTTTT.

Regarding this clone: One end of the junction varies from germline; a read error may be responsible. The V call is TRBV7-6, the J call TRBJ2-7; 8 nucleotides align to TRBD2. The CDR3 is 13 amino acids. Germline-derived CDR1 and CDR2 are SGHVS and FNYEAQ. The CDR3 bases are TGTGCCAGCAGCTTAGCTCGGGAGGGTGCGGGGTATTTC. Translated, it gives CASSLAREGAGYF.

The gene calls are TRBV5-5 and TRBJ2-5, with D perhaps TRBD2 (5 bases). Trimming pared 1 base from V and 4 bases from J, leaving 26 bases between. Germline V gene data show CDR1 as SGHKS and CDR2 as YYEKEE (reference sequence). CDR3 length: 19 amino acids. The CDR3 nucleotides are TGTGCCAGCAGCTTGTCCCCGACTGTTGAGGGAGCCCGGGTAGAGACCCAGTACTTC. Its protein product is CASSLSPTVEGARVETQYF.

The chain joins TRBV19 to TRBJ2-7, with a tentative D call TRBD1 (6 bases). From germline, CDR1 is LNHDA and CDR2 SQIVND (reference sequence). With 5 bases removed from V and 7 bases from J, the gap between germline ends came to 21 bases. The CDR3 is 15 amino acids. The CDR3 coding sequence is TGTGCCAGTAGTCCCCGGGACACCGATCTGTATGAGCAGTACTTC. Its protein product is CASSPRDTDLYEQYF.

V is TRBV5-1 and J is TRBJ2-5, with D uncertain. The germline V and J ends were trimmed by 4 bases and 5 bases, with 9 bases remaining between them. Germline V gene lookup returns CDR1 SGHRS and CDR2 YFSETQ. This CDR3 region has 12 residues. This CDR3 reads CASSLDSETQYF. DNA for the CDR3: TGCGCCAGCAGCCTCGATTCTGAGACCCAGTACTTC.

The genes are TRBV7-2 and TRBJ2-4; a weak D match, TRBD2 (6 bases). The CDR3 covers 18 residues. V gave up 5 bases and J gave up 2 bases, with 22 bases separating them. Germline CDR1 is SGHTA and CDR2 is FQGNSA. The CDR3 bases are TGTGCCAGCAGCCGGGGGTGGTCGCAGCATTATACCAAAAACATTCAGTACTTC. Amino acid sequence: CASSRGWSQHYTKNIQYF.

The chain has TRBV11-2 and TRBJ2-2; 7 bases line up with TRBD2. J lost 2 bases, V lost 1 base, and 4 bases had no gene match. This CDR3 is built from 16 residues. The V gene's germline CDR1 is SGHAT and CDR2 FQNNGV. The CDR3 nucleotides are TGTGCCAGCAGCTTAGTGGTGACTAGCAACACCGGGGAGCTGTTTTTT. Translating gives CASSLVVTSNTGELFF.

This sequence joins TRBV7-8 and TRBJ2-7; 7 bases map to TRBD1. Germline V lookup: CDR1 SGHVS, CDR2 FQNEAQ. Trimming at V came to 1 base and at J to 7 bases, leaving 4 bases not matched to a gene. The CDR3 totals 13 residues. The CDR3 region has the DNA TGTGCCAGCAGCTTAGACGGGGACAGAGAGCAGTACTTC. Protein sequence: CASSLDGDREQYF.

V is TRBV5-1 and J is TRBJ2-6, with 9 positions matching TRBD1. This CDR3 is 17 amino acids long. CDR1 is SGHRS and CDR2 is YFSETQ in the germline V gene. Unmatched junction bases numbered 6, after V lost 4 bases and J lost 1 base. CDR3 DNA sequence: TGCGCCAGCAGCCACCGGGACAGGGTATCTGGGGCCAACGTCCTGACTTTC. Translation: CASSHRDRVSGANVLTF.

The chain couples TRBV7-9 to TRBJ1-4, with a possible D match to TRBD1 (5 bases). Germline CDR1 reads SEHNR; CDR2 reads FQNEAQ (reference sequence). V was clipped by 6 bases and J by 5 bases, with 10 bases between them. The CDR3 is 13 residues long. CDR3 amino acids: CASSGDGNEKLFF. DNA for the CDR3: TGTGCCAGCAGTGGGGACGGGAATGAAAAACTGTTTTTT.

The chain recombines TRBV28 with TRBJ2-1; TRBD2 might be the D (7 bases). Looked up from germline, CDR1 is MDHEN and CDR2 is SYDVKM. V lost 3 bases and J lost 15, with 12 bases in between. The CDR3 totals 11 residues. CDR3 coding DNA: TGTGCCAGCAGTTTCTCGGGGGGCCGGTTCTTC. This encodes CASSFSGGRFF.

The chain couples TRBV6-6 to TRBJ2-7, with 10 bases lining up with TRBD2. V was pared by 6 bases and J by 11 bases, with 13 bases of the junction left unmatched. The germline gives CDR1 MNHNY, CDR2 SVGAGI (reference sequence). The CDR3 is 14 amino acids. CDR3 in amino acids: CASREGLAVGREYF. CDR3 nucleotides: TGTGCCAGCAGGGAAGGACTAGCGGTGGGCCGGGAGTACTTC.

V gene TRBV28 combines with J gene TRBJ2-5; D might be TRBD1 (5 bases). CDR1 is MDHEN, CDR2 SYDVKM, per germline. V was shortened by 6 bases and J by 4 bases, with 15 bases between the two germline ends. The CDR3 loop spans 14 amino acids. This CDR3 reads CASSGHLRTETQYF. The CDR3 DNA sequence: TGTGCCAGCAGCGGACATCTCAGGACAGAGACCCAGTACTTC.

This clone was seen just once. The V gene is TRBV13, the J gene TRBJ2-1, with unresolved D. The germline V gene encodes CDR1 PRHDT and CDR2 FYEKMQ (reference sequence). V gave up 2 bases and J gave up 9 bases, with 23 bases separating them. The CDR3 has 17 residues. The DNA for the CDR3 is TGTGCCAGCAGCTTAAAGAGGCTTCCCCCCCGGGTAACTGAGCAGTTCTTC. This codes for CASSLKRLPPRVTEQFF.

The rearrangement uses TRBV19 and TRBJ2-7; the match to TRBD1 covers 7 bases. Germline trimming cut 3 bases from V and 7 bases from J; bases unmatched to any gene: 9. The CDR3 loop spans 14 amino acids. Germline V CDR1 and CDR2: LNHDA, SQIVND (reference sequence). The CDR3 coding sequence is TGTGCCAGTAGTATCACAGGGGTGGCCTTGGAGCAGTACTTC. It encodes CASSITGVALEQYF.

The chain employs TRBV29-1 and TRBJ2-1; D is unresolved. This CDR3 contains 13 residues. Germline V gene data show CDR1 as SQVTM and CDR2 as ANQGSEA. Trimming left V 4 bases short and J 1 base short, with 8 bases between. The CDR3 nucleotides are TGCAGCGTTGCCCCGGAGTCCTACAATGAGCAGTTCTTC. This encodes CSVAPESYNEQFF.

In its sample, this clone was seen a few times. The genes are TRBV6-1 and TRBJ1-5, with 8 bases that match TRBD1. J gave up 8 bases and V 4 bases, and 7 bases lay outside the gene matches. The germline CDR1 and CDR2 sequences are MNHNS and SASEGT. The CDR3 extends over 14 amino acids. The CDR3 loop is CASSAGQGFEPQHF. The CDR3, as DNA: TGTGCCAGCAGTGCCGGACAGGGATTCGAGCCCCAGCATTTT.

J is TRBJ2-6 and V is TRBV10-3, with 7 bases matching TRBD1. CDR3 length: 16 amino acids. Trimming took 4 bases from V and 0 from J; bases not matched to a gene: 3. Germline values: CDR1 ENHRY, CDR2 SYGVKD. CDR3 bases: TGTGCCATCAGTGGAACAGGGGTCTCTGGGGCCAACGTCCTGACTTTC. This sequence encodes CAISGTGVSGANVLTF.

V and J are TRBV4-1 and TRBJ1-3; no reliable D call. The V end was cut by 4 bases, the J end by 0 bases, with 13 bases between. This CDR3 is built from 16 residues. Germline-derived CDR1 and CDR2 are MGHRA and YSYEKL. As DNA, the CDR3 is TGCGCCAGCAGCCTCGACCAACACAGCTCTGGAAACACCATATATTTT. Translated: CASSLDQHSSGNTIYF.

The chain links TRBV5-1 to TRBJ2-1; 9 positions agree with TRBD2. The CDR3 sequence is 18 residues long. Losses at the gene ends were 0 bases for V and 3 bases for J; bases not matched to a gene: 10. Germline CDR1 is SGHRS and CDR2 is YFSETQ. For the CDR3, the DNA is TGCGCCAGCAGCTTGGCACTAGCGGGCCCGGGGGGCTACAATGAGCAGTTCTTC. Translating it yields CASSLALAGPGGYNEQFF.

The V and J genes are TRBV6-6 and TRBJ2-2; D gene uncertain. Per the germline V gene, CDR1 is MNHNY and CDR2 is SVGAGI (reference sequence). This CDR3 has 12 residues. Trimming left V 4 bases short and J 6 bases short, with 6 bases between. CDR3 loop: CASSWLAGELFF. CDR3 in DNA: TGTGCCAGCAGTTGGCTGGCCGGGGAGCTGTTTTTT.